This T cell receptor (beta chain) was recovered during a study of beta chain features in type 1 diabetes. Expressed TCRB transcripts were sequenced after all isolated RNA was converted to cDNA. The protocol was immunoSEQ multiplex PCR, while the TCRdb copy is restricted to in-frame clones and leaves out a portion. Of 150,000 to 200,000 clones listed, roughly 9.1% were seen once; the top ten hold 2.3%. This clone was seen only a few times. CDR1 and CDR2 (germline): KGHSH, LQKENI. The ends lost 3 bases at V and 5 bases at J; junction bases unmatched: 9. The CDR3 length is 16 residues. This receptor was identified in a woman aged 18-29 years in good health. Sequences were obtained from central memory CD4+ T cells from blood. The chain is built from TRBV18 and TRBJ2-7; TRBD1 matches at 11 bases. Written as DNA, the CDR3 is TGTGCCAGCTCACCGGACAGGGGGCGAGGGTCCCACGAGCAGTACTTC. It encodes CASSPDRGRGSHEQYF.